This T cell receptor (beta chain) was sequenced for a study of blood T cell repertoires in COVID-19. How the authors handled the data: Reference gene primers were amplified, and this amplification served to estimate nucleated cell counts. The method was immunoSEQ multiplex PCR; TCRdb's version includes in-frame clones alone and lacks a portion of them. V and J calls and clone size come straight from that table; D and trimming were deduced from the DNA. This table has about 160,000 clones, about 93% appearing once. The trim removed 2 bases at V and 5 bases at J, leaving 8 bases unmatched. The CDR3 has 17 residues. In germline, CDR1 is KGHDR, CDR2 SFDVKD.

Sequencing was performed on peripheral blood. This TCR came from a woman aged 45-65 years with acute or convalescent COVID-19. The chain recombines TRBV24-1 with TRBJ2-5; 12 positions agree with TRBD1. The CDR3 nucleotides are TGTGCCACCAGTGATTGGGGGACAGGGGGCTTCGAGGAGACCCAGTACTTC. Translating it yields CATSDWGTGGFEETQYF.